This T cell receptor beta chain was documented in a study of cytomegalovirus exposure and HLA in healthy donors. The ends were cut back, 1 base at V and 2 bases at J, with 6 bases in the middle. Germline assignment: CDR1 LGHNA and CDR2 YSLEER. This CDR3 is 13 amino acids long. In the PCR, 60 Vbeta and 13 Jbeta primers were used. Data came from immunoSEQ multiplex PCR; TCRdb stores just in-frame clones and leaves some out. The top ten clones hold 1.5% to 2% of a sample with approximately 72,000 clones, around 82% of them seen once. J is TRBJ2-7 and V is TRBV4-3; D gene uncertain. This clonotype was sampled from a man aged 18 to 29 in good health and CMV-seronegative. The specimen was PBMCs. CDR3 DNA sequence: TGCGCCAGCAGCCAAGTTTTAACCTACGAGCAGTACTTC. This sequence encodes CASSQVLTYEQYF.